This entry features one TCR beta chain sequence. This clone was counted a single time. The target of this receptor is not known. No base quality values were provided; no much bigger clone lies one nucleotide off. On the immunoSEQ human TCRbeta survey platform, a two-step multiplex PCR amplified and barcoded the TCRbeta CDR3 regions. Illumina instruments were used to sequence the libraries, and IgH from the same samples was sequenced in parallel. The authors' pipeline ran thus. To remove PCR and sequencing errors, raw reads were filtered against IMGT V, D, J definitions and grouped with a nearest-neighbor algorithm. A clone was defined as an identical nucleotide sequence, and differential abundance between tissues was tested with a Fisher exact test for each clone using a pFDR threshold of p<0.01. Clones whose frequencies were too low for statistical inference were excluded by a minimum inclusion filter of 10 in either sample. The immunoSEQ Analyzer was used for pairwise clonal comparisons, and IMGT tools were used to assess gene family usage. TCRdb holds this immuneACCESS table with in-frame rearrangements only. Some clones are missing; in checked studies, unresolved V genes explain under half, and the rest has no known cause. For V, J and clone size, that table is used; D and trimming come from the DNA. The sample table records around 45,000 clones; roughly four fifths of these occur just once. The ten largest clones represent about 0.41% of the sample.

These data are taken from a study of fetal regulatory T cell absence and autoimmunity (dated by TCRdb to the late 2010s). Regarding the research as a whole: Exocrine pancreas autoimmunity was observed in the IPEX patients in the absence of clinical diabetes.

Results the study describes overall, beyond this receptor: Cord blood and pancreas had broadly similar TRB gene family usage, which resembled published neonatal and adult repertoires. The TCR compartment showed significant oligoclonal enrichment in pancreas versus cord blood, with some top clones over 80-fold enriched. The oligoclonal enrichment was interpreted as supporting antigen-driven autoimmunity in the pancreas before birth in IPEX syndrome.

As encoded in the germline V gene (reference sequence), CDR1 is MNHEY while CDR2 is SMNVEV. The CDR3 numbers 16 residues from cysteine through phenylalanine. This entry keeps only the CDR3 DNA: 48 bases, framed from base 1. Cut back by 6 bases and 5 bases, the V and J ends lie 22 bases apart. Genomic DNA, about 1.9-3.1 ug, was extracted from umbilical cord blood or frozen pancreas using the DNeasy Blood and Tissue Kit. The chain joins TRBV27 to TRBJ2-5, with TRBD1 as a weak D call on 6 bases. Specimen: cord blood. This receptor was obtained from a newborn boy with IPEX syndrome. The base sequence is TGTGCCAGCAGCCACAGACAGGTCCCCTTGGGGGAGACCCAGTACTTC. Its coded protein is CASSHRQVPLGETQYF.